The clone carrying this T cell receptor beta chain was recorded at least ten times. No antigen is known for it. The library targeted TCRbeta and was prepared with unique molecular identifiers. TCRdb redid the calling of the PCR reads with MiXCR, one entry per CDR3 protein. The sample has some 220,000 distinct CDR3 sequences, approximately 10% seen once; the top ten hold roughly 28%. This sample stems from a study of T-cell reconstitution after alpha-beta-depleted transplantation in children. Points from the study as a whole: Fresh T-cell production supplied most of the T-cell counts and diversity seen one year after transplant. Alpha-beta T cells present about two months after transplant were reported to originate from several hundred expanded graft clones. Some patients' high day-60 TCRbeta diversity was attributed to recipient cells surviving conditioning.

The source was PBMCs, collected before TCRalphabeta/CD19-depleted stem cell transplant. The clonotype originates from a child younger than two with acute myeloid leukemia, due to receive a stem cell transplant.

For the CDR3, the DNA is TGCAGTGCTGGCGGAGGAGGTCGTAGAGATACGCAGTATTTT. This codes for CSAGGGGRRDTQYF. This chain links TRBV20-1 with TRBJ2-3; D possibly corresponds to TRBD2 (5 bases). The CDR3 consists of 14 residues. Germline V gene lookup returns CDR1 DFQATT and CDR2 SNEGSKA (reference sequence). V dropped 5 bases and J dropped 5 bases, with 17 bases sitting between them.